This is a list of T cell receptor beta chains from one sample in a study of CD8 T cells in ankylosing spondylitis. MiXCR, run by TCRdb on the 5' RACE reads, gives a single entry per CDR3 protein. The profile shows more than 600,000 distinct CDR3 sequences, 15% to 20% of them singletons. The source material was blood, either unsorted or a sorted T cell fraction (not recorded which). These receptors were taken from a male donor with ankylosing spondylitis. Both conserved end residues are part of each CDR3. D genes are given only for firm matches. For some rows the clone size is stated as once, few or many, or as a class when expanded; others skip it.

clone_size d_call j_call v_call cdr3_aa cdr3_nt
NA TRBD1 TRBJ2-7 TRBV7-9 CASSPTDRGGEQYF TGTGCCAGCAGCCCGACGGACAGGGGGGGCGAGCAGTACTTC
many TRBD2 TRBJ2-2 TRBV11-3 CASSSWGGSDGELFF TGTGCCAGCAGCTCCTGGGGAGGGTCCGACGGGGAGCTGTTTTTT
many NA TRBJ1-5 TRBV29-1 CSVADNYNQPQHF TGCAGCGTTGCGGACAACTACAATCAGCCCCAGCATTTT
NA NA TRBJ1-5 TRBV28 CASILNGGAGQPQHF TGTGCCAGCATTCTCAACGGGGGGGCTGGTCAGCCCCAGCATTTT
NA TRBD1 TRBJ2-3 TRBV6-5 CASSYSDRGTDTQYF TGTGCCAGCAGTTACTCGGACAGGGGCACAGATACGCAGTATTTT
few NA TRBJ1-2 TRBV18 CASSPETGAGSYGYTF TGTGCCAGCTCACCCGAAACCGGGGCGGGGTCCTATGGCTACACCTTC
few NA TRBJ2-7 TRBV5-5 CASSFEGSSYEQYF TGTGCCAGCAGCTTCGAGGGGAGCTCCTACGAGCAGTACTTC
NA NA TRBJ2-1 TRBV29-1 CSVEGLEHEQFF TGCAGCGTTGAGGGCCTTGAACATGAGCAGTTCTTC
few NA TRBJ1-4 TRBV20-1 CSAKDRSAGLEKLFF TGCAGTGCTAAGGACAGATCGGCGGGTCTTGAAAAACTGTTTTTT
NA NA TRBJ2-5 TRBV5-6 CASSLVAQGGETQYF TGTGCCAGCAGCTTGGTGGCTCAGGGAGGAGAGACCCAGTACTTC
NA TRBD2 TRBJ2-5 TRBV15 CATSRDPSGGQGTQYF TGTGCCACCAGCAGAGATCCTAGCGGGGGCCAGGGGACCCAGTACTTC
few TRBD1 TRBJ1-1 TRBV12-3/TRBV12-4 CASRYDRDIADTEAFF TGTGCCAGCAGGTACGACAGGGACATAGCGGACACTGAAGCTTTCTTT
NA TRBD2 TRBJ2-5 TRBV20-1 CSARRLAVIETQYF TGCAGTGCTAGGAGGCTAGCGGTGATAGAGACCCAGTACTTC
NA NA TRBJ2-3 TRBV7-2 CASRGRSDTQYF TGTGCCAGCAGGGGGCGCTCAGATACGCAGTATTTT
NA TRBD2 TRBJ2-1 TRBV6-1 CASTPGLAGVDEQFF TGTGCCAGCACACCGGGACTAGCGGGAGTCGATGAGCAGTTCTTC
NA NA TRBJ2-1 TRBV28 CASSLGQGQFF TGTGCCAGCAGTTTAGGGCAGGGGCAGTTCTTC
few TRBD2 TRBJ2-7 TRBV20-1 CSASFSGGAYEQYF TGCAGTGCTAGCTTCAGCGGGGGGGCCTACGAGCAGTACTTC
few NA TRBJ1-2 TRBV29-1 CSLRHGGGYTF TGCAGCCTACGACATGGGGGTGGCTACACCTTC
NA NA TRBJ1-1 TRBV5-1 CASSLGQGREAFF TGCGCCAGCAGCTTGGGTCAGGGACGTGAAGCTTTCTTT
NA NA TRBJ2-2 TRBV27 CASSLSATNTGELFF TGTGCCAGCAGTTTATCGGCAACGAACACCGGGGAGCTGTTTTTT
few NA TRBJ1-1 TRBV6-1 CASSPRGGRGAFF TGTGCCAGCAGCCCCCGAGGGGGGCGCGGAGCTTTCTTT
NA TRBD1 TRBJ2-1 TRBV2 CASTGTAERGQFF TGTGCCAGCACGGGGACAGCGGAAAGGGGGCAGTTCTTC
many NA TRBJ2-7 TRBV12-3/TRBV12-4 CASSLAPITEQYF TGTGCCAGCAGTTTAGCCCCCATCACCGAGCAGTACTTC
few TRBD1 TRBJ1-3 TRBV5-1 CASRPGTGGSTGNTIYF TGCGCCAGCAGGCCCGGGACAGGGGGCTCCACTGGAAACACCATATATTTT
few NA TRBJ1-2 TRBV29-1 CSVEGGQGRTYGYTF TGCAGCGTTGAAGGGGGGCAGGGGCGCACCTATGGCTACACCTTC
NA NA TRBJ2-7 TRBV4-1 CASSQGSGVLSYEQYF TGCGCCAGCAGCCAAGGGTCCGGAGTCCTTTCCTACGAGCAGTACTTC
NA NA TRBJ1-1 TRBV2 CASSGTRANTEAFF TGTGCCAGCAGTGGAACCAGGGCAAACACTGAAGCTTTCTTT
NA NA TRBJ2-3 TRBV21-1 CASSLEGVGTDTQYF TGTGCCAGCAGCCTCGAGGGGGTAGGAACAGATACGCAGTATTTT
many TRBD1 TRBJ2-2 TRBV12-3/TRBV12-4 CASTQEGQGNIGELFF TGTGCCAGCACCCAGGAAGGACAGGGGAACATCGGGGAGCTGTTTTTT
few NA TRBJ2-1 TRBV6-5 CASSSFAWARSSYNEQFF TGTGCCAGCAGTTCCTTCGCGTGGGCCCGAAGCTCCTACAATGAGCAGTTCTTC
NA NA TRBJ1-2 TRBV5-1 CASSLEGSFKGGYTF TGCGCCAGCAGCTTGGAGGGGAGCTTCAAGGGAGGCTACACCTTC
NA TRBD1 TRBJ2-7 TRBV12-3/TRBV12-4 CASSSSRDSPYEQYF TGTGCCAGCAGTTCCAGCCGGGACAGTCCCTACGAGCAGTACTTC
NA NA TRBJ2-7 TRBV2 CASTLGTPRLPSSYEQYF TGTGCCAGCACCCTAGGGACACCGCGTTTACCGAGCTCCTACGAGCAGTACTTC
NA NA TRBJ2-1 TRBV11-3 CASSPRTAGHEQFF TGTGCCAGCAGCCCGCGGACCGCCGGCCATGAGCAGTTCTTC
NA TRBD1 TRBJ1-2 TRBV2 CASSGTGTANYGYTF TGTGCCAGCAGTGGAACCGGGACAGCCAACTATGGCTACACCTTC
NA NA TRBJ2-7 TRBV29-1 CSVVGGWSYEQYF TGCAGCGTTGTGGGCGGCTGGTCCTACGAGCAGTACTTC
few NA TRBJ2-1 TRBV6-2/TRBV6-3 CASTQGELFYNEQFF TGTGCCAGCACCCAAGGGGAGCTTTTTTACAATGAGCAGTTCTTC
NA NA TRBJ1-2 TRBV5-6 CAISPDSLGGYTF TGTGCCATCAGCCCGGACAGCCTCGGTGGCTACACCTTC
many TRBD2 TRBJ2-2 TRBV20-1 CSARESNGELFF TGCAGTGCGCGGGAGAGCAACGGGGAGCTGTTTTTT
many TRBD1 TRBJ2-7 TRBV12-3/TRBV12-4 CASSSRQGAYEQYF TGTGCCAGCAGTTCCCGACAGGGGGCCTACGAGCAGTACTTC
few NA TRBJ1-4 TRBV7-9 CASRPSGNEKLFF TGTGCCAGCAGGCCCTCGGGAAATGAAAAACTGTTTTTT
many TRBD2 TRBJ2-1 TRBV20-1 CSATSLAGGANEQFF TGCAGTGCTACCTCATTAGCGGGAGGAGCGAATGAGCAGTTCTTC
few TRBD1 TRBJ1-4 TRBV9 CASSASTNPGQGEKLFF TGTGCCAGCAGCGCCTCAACTAACCCGGGACAGGGCGAAAAACTGTTTTTT
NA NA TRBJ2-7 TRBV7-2 CASSLAQRAGGLHEQYF TGTGCCAGCAGCTTAGCGCAGAGGGCAGGTGGCCTCCACGAGCAGTACTTC
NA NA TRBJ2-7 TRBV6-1 CASSEEVRLNPQYEQYF TGTGCCAGCAGTGAAGAGGTCAGGCTTAACCCCCAATACGAGCAGTACTTC
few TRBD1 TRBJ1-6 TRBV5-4 CASSLRAAGQNSYNSPLHF TGTGCCAGCAGCTTGAGGGCGGCGGGACAGAACTCCTATAATTCACCCCTCCACTTT
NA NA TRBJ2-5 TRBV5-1 CASSPVSRGETQYF TGCGCCAGCAGTCCCGTTTCCAGAGGAGAGACCCAGTACTTC
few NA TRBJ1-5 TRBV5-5 CASSLELGASPQHF TGTGCCAGCAGCTTGGAACTAGGGGCATCTCCCCAGCATTTT
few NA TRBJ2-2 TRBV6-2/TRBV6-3 CASSYSPRGGDTGELFF TGTGCCAGCAGTTACTCTCCCAGAGGAGGGGACACCGGGGAGCTGTTTTTT
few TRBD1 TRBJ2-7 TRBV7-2 CASSRDRVYYEQYF TGTGCCAGCAGCCGGGACAGGGTGTACTACGAGCAGTACTTC
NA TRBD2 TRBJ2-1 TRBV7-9 CASSLGSGGAQPEQFF TGTGCCAGCAGCTTAGGTAGCGGGGGGGCCCAACCAGAGCAGTTCTTC
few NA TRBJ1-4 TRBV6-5 CASSYDATNEKLFF TGTGCCAGCAGTTACGATGCAACTAATGAAAAACTGTTTTTT
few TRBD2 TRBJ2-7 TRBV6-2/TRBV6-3 CASSGLAATVGEQYF TGTGCCAGCTCGGGACTAGCGGCCACCGTCGGCGAGCAGTACTTC
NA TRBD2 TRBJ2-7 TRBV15 CATSRGASGTSYEQYF TGTGCCACCAGCAGAGGGGCTAGCGGGACCTCCTACGAGCAGTACTTC
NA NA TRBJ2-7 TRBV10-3 CAISEFRDPLEQYF TGTGCCATCAGTGAGTTCCGGGACCCCCTCGAGCAGTACTTC
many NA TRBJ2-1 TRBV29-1 CSVAKAASSYNEQFF TGCAGCGTTGCAAAAGCGGCTTCCTCCTACAATGAGCAGTTCTTC
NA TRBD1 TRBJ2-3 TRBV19 CASSTLFFPGQGRRDTQYF TGTGCCAGTAGTACCCTTTTTTTCCCGGGACAGGGGAGAAGGGATACGCAGTATTTT
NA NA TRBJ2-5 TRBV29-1 CSVPDRETQETQYF TGCAGCGTCCCCGACAGAGAAACACAAGAGACCCAGTACTTC
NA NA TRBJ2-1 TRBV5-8 CASSLVQAYNEQFF TGTGCCAGCAGCTTGGTCCAGGCCTACAATGAGCAGTTCTTC